The present entry profiles one T cell receptor (beta chain) with its context. With V trimmed by 0 bases and J by 2 bases, 16 bases remained unmatched. CDR1 is LGHDT, CDR2 YNNKEL, per germline (reference sequence). The CDR3 has 21 amino acids. The record originates from a study of blood T cell repertoires in COVID-19. Whole-study context: T cells, B-cell-depleted T cells, or PBMCs supplied cDNA or gDNA.

Participant-reported clinical history was the basis for cohort assignment. Cohort 3 recovery required two negative PCRs, clearance, or symptom resolution. Authors' analysis steps: Researchers report that nucleated cell counts were estimated from reference gene primer amplification. Using immunoSEQ multiplex PCR, the repertoire was profiled, and TCRdb retains in-frame clones only, with some absent. That table gives V, J and clone size, and the DNA gave D and trimming. The profile shows fewer than 250,000 clones, 65% to 85% of them singletons. The sequenced material came from PBMCs or T cells enriched from blood (not recorded which). The clonotype comes from a woman aged 25 to 39 who had recovered from COVID-19. V gene TRBV3-1 (or the pseudogene TRBV3-2) combines with J gene TRBJ2-7; 13 positions match TRBD2. This chain's CDR3 is CASSQESPGLAGKTLPYEQYF. The CDR3 DNA follows: TGTGCCAGCAGCCAAGAATCACCGGGACTAGCGGGAAAAACTCTACCCTACGAGCAGTACTTC.